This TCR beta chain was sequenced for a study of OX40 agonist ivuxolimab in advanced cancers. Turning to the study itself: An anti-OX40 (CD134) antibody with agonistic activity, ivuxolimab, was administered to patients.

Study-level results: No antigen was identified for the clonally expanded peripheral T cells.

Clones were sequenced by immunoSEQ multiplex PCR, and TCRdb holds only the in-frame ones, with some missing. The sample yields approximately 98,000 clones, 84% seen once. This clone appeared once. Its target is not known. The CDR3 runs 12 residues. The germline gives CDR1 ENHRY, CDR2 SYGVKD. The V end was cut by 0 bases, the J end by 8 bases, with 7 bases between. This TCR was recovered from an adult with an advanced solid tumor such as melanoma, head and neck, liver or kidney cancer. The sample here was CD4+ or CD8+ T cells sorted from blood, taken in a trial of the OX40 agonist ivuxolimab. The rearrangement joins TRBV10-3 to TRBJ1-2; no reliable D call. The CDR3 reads CAISESRVGYTF. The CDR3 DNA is TGTGCCATCAGTGAGTCGAGGGTGGGCTACACCTTC.